One T cell receptor beta chain is described in this entry. The antigen is undetermined. V lost 4 bases to trimming and J lost 6 bases; unmatched junction nucleotides: 8. The CDR3 runs 14 residues. CDR1 and CDR2 (germline): SGHRS, YFSETQ. The data were produced by immunoSEQ multiplex PCR, yet TCRdb's version contains in-frame clones alone and is incomplete. This sample carries about 140,000 clones, 90% of them seen once, and the ten largest clones take 1.5% to 2%. This sample stems from a study of T cell responses to AZD1222 COVID-19 vaccine. Findings of the study overall: The CD4 TCRs associated with vaccination extended across spike and predominated at 160-218 and 743-854.

Material: peripheral blood, obtained on day 0 of AZD1222 vaccination. The V call is TRBV5-1, the J call TRBJ2-7, with 9 bases identical to TRBD1. This TCR was recovered from an adult in good health. Here the CDR3 DNA reads TGCGCCAGCAGCCAAGGGACAGGGCGCCTCGAGCAGTACTTC. This codes for CASSQGTGRLEQYF.